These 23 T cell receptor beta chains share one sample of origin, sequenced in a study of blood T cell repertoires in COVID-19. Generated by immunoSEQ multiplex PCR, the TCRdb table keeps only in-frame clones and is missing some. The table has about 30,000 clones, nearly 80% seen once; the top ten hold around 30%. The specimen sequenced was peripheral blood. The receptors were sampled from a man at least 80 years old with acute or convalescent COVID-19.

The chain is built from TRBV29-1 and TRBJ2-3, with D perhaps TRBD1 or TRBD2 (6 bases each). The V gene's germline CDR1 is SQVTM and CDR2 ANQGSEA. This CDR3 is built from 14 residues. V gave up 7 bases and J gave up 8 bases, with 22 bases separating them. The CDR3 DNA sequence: TGCAGCGCGGGAGAGGCCCAGGGGCGGGTTACGCAGTATTTT. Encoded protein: CSAGEAQGRVTQYF.

CDR3 bases: TGTGCCAGCAGCGCCCGGGACAGGAGGGGGGAGACCCAGTACTTC. Translating gives CASSARDRRGETQYF. This sequence joins TRBV3-1 (or the pseudogene TRBV3-2) and TRBJ2-5; 8 positions agree with TRBD1. The CDR3 loop spans 15 amino acids. The germline CDR1 and CDR2 sequences are LGHDT and YNNKEL (reference sequence). V shed 5 bases, J shed 5 bases, and the junction held 10 bases outside the gene matches.

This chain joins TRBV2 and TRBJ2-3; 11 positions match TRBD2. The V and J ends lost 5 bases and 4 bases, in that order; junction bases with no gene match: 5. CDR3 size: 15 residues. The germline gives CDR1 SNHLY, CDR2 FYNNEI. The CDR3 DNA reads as TGTGCCAGCAGTCTTACTAGCGGGGGAGCAGATACGCAGTATTTT. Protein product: CASSLTSGGADTQYF.

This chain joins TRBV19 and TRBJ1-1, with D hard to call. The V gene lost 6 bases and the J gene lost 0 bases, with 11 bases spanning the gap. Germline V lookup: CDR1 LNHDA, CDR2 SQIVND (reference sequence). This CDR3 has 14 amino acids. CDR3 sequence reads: CASRDTFLNTEAFF. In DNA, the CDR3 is TGTGCCAGTAGAGACACTTTTTTGAACACTGAAGCTTTCTTT.

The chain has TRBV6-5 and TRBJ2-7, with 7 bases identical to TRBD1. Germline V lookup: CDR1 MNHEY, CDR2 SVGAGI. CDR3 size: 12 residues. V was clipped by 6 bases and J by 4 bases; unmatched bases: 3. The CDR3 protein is CASRQQGYEQYF. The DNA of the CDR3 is TGTGCCAGCAGGCAACAGGGGTACGAGCAGTACTTC.

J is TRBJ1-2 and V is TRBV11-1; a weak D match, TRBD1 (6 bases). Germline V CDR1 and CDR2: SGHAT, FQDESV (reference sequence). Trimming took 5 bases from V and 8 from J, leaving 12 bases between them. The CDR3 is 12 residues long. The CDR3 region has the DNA TGTGCCAGCAGCCAACAGGGCCGGGGCTACACCTTC. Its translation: CASSQQGRGYTF. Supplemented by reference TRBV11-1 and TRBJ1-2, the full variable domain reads EAEVAQSPRYKITEKSQAVAFWCDPISGHATLYWYRQILGQGPELLVQFQDESVVDDSQLPKDRFSAERLKGVDSTLKIQPAELGDSAMYLCASSQQGRGYTFGSGTRLTVV.

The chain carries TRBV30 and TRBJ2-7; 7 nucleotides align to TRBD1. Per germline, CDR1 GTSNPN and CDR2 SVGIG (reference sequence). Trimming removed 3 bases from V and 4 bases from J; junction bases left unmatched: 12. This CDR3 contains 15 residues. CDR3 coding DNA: TGTGCCTGGAGCTTGAGGGGGCTGGTAGTATACGAGCAGTACTTC. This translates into CAWSLRGLVVYEQYF.

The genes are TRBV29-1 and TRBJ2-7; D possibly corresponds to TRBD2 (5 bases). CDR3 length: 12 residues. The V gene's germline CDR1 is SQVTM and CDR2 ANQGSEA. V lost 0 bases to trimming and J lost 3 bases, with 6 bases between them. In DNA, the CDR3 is TGCAGCGTTGAAGACGAGGGCTACGAGCAGTACTTC. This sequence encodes CSVEDEGYEQYF.

The CDR3 DNA follows: TGTGCCAGCAGTGAAAAATGGGGGGTGAGCAATCAGCCCCAGCATTTT. Translation gives CASSEKWGVSNQPQHF. This chain uses TRBV6-1 with TRBJ1-5; weak D call: TRBD1 (5 bases). V lost 2 bases to trimming and J lost 1 base, with 12 bases between them. There are 16 residues in the CDR3. Germline CDR1 MNHNS, CDR2 SASEGT.

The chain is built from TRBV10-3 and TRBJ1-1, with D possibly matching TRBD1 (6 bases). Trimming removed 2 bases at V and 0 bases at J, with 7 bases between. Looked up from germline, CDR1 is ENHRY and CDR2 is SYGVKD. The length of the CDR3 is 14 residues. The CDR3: CAISEDRMNTEAFF. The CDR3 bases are TGTGCCATCAGTGAGGACAGGATGAACACTGAAGCTTTCTTT.

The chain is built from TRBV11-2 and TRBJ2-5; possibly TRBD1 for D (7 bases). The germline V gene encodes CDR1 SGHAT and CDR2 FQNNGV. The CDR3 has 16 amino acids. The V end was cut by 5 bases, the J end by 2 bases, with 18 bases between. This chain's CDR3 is CASSPLTGRNQETQYF. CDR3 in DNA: TGTGCCAGCAGCCCGTTGACAGGGAGGAATCAAGAGACCCAGTACTTC.

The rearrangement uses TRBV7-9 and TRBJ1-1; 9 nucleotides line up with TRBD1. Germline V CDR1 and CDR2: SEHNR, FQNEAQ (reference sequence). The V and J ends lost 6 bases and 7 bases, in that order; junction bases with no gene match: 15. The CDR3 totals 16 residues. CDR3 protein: CASSWDRATKRGEAFF. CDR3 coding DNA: TGTGCCAGCAGTTGGGACAGGGCGACGAAGCGTGGTGAAGCTTTCTTT.

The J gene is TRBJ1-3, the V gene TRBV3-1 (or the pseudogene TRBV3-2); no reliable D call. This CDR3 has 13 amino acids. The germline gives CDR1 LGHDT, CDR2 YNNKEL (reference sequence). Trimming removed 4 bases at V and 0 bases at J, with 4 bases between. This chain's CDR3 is CASSPNSGNTIYF. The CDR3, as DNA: TGTGCCAGCAGCCCCAACTCTGGAAACACCATATATTTT.

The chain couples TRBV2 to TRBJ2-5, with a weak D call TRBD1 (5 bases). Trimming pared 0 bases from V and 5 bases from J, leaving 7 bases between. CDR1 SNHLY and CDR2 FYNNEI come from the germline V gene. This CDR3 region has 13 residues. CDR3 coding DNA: TGTGCCAGCAGTGAAGCGGGGCGGGAGACCCAGTACTTC. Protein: CASSEAGRETQYF.

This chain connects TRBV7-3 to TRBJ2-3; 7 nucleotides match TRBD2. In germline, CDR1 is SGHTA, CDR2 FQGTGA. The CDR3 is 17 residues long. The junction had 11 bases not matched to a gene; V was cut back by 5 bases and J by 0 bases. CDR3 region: CASSPGTTSFSTDTQYF. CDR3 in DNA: TGTGCCAGCAGCCCAGGGACTACCTCTTTTAGCACAGATACGCAGTATTTT.

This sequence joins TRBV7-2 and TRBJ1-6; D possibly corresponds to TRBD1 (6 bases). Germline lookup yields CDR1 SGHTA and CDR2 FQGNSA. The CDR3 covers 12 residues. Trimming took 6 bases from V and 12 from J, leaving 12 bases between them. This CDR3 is CASSHSRGPLHF. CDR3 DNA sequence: TGTGCCAGCAGTCATTCCAGGGGACCCCTCCACTTT.

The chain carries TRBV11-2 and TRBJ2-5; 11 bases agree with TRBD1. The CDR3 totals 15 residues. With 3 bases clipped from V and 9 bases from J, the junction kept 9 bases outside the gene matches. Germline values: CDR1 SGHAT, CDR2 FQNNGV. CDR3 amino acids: CASSFGTGGRGAQYF. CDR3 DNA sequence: TGTGCCAGCAGCTTCGGGACAGGGGGTCGGGGGGCCCAGTACTTC.

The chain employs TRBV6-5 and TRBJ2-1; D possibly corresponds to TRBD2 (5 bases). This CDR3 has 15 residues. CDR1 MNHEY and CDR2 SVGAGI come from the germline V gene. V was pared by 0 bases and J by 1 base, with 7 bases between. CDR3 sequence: CASSYSGSSYNEQFF. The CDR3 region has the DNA TGTGCCAGCAGTTACTCGGGGAGTTCCTACAATGAGCAGTTCTTC.

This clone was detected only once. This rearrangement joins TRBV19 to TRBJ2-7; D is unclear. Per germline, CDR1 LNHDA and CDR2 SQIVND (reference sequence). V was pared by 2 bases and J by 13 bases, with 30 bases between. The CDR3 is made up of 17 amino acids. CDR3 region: CASSIPKKPSVPPLRYF. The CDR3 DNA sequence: TGTGCCAGTAGTATACCCAAAAAACCCTCGGTCCCCCCTTTGAGATACTTC.

The CDR3 spells CASSSGQMNTEAFF. CDR3 in DNA: TGCGCCAGCAGCTCAGGACAGATGAACACTGAAGCTTTCTTT. V is TRBV5-1 and J is TRBJ1-1, with D perhaps TRBD1 (6 bases). Deletions cut 3 bases from V and 0 bases from J, with 9 bases between. The CDR3 has 14 residues. CDR1 SGHRS and CDR2 YFSETQ come from the germline V gene. Based on the CDR3 plus reference TRBV5-1 and TRBJ1-1, the full variable domain is KAGVTQTPRYLIKTRGQQVTLSCSPISGHRSVSWYQQTPGQGLQFLFEYFSETQRNKGNFPGRFSGRQFSNSRSEMNVSTLELGDSALYLCASSSGQMNTEAFFGQGTRLTVV.

The CDR3 loop reads CASSQVGSQETQYF. The CDR3 nucleotides are TGTGCCAGCAGCCAAGTGGGGAGCCAAGAGACCCAGTACTTC. The chain links TRBV4-2 to TRBJ2-5; perhaps TRBD2 as D (5 bases). The length of the CDR3 is 14 residues. CDR1 and CDR2 (germline): LGHNA, YNFKEQ. The V and J ends lost 1 base and 1 base respectively, with 7 bases between them.

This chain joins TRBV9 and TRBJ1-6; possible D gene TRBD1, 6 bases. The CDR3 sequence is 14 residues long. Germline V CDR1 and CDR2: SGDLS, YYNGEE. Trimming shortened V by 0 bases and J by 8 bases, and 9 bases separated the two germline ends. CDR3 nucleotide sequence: TGTGCCAGCAGCGTAGAGGACAGAGATTCACCCCTCCACTTT. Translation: CASSVEDRDSPLHF.

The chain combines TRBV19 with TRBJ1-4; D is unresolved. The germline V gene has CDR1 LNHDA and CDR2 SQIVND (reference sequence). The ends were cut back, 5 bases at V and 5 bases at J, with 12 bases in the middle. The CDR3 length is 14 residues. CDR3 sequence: CASSLTFKNEKLFF. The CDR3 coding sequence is TGTGCCAGTAGTCTGACATTTAAAAATGAAAAACTGTTTTTT.